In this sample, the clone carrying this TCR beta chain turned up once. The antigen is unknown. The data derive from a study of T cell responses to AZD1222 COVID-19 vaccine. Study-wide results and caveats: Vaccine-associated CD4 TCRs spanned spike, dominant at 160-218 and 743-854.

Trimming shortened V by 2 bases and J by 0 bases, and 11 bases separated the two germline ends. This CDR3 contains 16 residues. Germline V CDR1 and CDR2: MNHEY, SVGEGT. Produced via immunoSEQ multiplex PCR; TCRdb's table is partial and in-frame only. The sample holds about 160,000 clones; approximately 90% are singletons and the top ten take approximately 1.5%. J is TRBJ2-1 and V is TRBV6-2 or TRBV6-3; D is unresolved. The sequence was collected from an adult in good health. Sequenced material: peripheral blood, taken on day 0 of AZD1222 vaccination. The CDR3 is CASSYKGRSSYNEQFF. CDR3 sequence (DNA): TGTGCCAGCAGTTACAAAGGACGGTCCTCCTACAATGAGCAGTTCTTC.